These 18 T cell receptor beta chains came from one sample sequenced in a study of blood T cell repertoires in COVID-19. Using immunoSEQ multiplex PCR, the repertoire was profiled, and TCRdb retains in-frame clones only, with some absent. The table lists about 210,000 clones, around 84% of them singletons. The sequenced sample was peripheral blood. These receptors all come from a woman older than 75 with COVID-19, enrolled during active disease.

V gene TRBV5-6 combines with J gene TRBJ2-5; 7 bases are a match to TRBD2. Germline values: CDR1 SGHDT, CDR2 YYEEEE. Trimming took 4 bases from V and 9 from J; bases not matched to a gene: 3. This CDR3 region has 11 residues. The CDR3 DNA reads TGTGCCAGCAGCACTGGGGGGGCCCAGTACTTC. The encoded protein is CASSTGGAQYF.

This chain connects TRBV28 to TRBJ1-6; D is perhaps TRBD1 (6 bases). Per the germline V gene, CDR1 is MDHEN and CDR2 is SYDVKM. This CDR3 is built from 15 residues. Trimming cost V 3 bases and J 6 bases, with 12 bases left between them. In DNA form, the CDR3 reads TGTGCCAGCAGTTTTGTACAGGGAATTAATTCACCCCTCCACTTT. Translation gives CASSFVQGINSPLHF.

The chain joins TRBV28 to TRBJ2-1; tentative D call: TRBD2 (6 bases). The CDR3 extends over 14 amino acids. The germline V and J ends were trimmed by 2 bases and 10 bases, with 15 bases remaining between them. Germline CDR1 MDHEN, CDR2 SYDVKM. The CDR3 reads CASSLPPPGREQFF. The CDR3 DNA follows: TGTGCCAGCAGTTTACCCCCTCCTGGGAGGGAGCAGTTCTTC. The whole variable domain, remainder taken from reference TRBV28 and TRBJ2-1, is DVKVTQSSRYLVKRTGEKVFLECVQDMDHENMFWYRQDPGLGLRLIYFSYDVKMKEKGDIPEGYSVSREKKERFSLILESASTNQTSMYLCASSLPPPGREQFFGPGTRLTVL.

The chain couples TRBV10-3 to TRBJ2-1; TRBD2 matches 9 bases. CDR1 is ENHRY and CDR2 is SYGVKD in the germline V gene. The CDR3 has 13 amino acids. The V and J ends lost 7 bases and 6 bases, in that order; junction bases with no gene match: 4. The CDR3 sequence is CAINSGGVNEQFF. The CDR3 DNA follows: TGTGCCATCAATAGCGGGGGCGTCAATGAGCAGTTCTTC.

The chain combines TRBV7-2 with TRBJ2-3, with D perhaps matching TRBD2 (5 bases). V lost 1 base and J 0 bases, leaving 11 bases between the germline ends. Looked up from germline, CDR1 is SGHTA and CDR2 is FQGNSA. The CDR3 runs 16 residues. The CDR3 region has the DNA TGTGCCAGCAGCTTAGGGAGGACGGCTAGCACAGATACGCAGTATTTT. The encoded protein is CASSLGRTASTDTQYF.

The rearrangement joins TRBV4-1 to TRBJ1-3; TRBD1 is a possible D gene (6 bases). V lost 4 bases to trimming and J lost 6 bases, with 10 bases between them. The CDR3 length is 13 residues. Germline V CDR1 and CDR2: MGHRA, YSYEKL. The CDR3 region is CASSRGQKNTIYF. CDR3 bases: TGCGCCAGCAGCCGAGGACAGAAAAACACCATATATTTT.

This clone has a handful of counts. This chain links TRBV7-9 with TRBJ1-5, with D possibly matching TRBD1 (6 bases). The CDR3 length is 16 residues. Germline V lookup: CDR1 SEHNR, CDR2 FQNEAQ (reference sequence). The V gene lost 1 base and the J gene lost 0 bases, with 10 bases spanning the gap. This CDR3 reads CASSLGQAVSNQPQHF. In DNA form, the CDR3 reads TGTGCCAGCAGCTTAGGACAGGCGGTTAGCAATCAGCCCCAGCATTTT. Filled out from reference TRBV7-9 and TRBJ1-5, the complete variable domain reads DTGVSQNPRHKITKRGQNVTFRCDPISEHNRLYWYRQTLGQGPEFLTYFQNEAQLEKSRLLSDRFSAERPKGSFSTLEIQRTEQGDSAMYLCASSLGQAVSNQPQHFGDGTRLSIL.

The chain carries TRBV5-4 and TRBJ2-5, with TRBD2 as a possible D gene (5 bases). There are 16 residues in the CDR3. Germline assignment: CDR1 SGHNT and CDR2 YYREEE (reference sequence). Trimming pared 5 bases from V and 5 bases from J, leaving 22 bases between. The CDR3 region is CASSYPARGGLETQYF. The CDR3 bases are TGTGCCAGCAGTTACCCAGCCCGCGGCGGGTTGGAGACCCAGTACTTC.

The chain combines TRBV18 with TRBJ1-1; perhaps TRBD1 as D (5 bases). Trimming took 5 bases from V and 0 from J, leaving 7 bases between them. This CDR3 spans 13 amino acids. Germline V gives CDR1 KGHSH, CDR2 LQKENI. Here the CDR3 DNA reads TGTGCCAGCTCAGCCAGGGTGAACACTGAAGCTTTCTTT. Amino acid sequence: CASSARVNTEAFF.

This clone occurred a few times. The CDR3 region has the DNA TGTGCCAGCAGCTCCACAGGCAGGGTAGAGGGCTACACCTTC. As protein: CASSSTGRVEGYTF. This rearrangement joins TRBV7-2 to TRBJ1-2; possible D gene TRBD1, 5 bases. The V end was cut by 4 bases, the J end by 8 bases, with 17 bases between. This CDR3 region has 14 residues. CDR1 is SGHTA and CDR2 is FQGNSA in the germline V gene.

This clone occurred a few times. V gene TRBV27 combines with J gene TRBJ1-1; D unresolved. The CDR3 is made up of 15 amino acids. Trimming took 0 bases from V and 1 from J, leaving 9 bases between them. Per the germline V gene, CDR1 is MNHEY and CDR2 is SMNVEV (reference sequence). DNA of the CDR3: TGTGCCAGCAGTTTATCGAATACGGGGAACACTGAAGCTTTCTTT. It encodes CASSLSNTGNTEAFF.

The chain carries TRBV7-2 and TRBJ2-2; weak D call: TRBD2 (6 bases). The CDR3 length is 14 residues. CDR1 and CDR2 from the germline V gene are SGHTA and FQGNSA. V was trimmed by 4 bases and J by 4 bases, leaving 10 bases between them. The CDR3 DNA sequence: TGTGCCAGCAGCTCGCGGAGGGGCACCGGGGAGCTGTTTTTT. Protein sequence: CASSSRRGTGELFF. Complete variable domain (other parts from reference TRBV7-2 and TRBJ2-2): GAGVSQSPSNKVTEKGKDVELRCDPISGHTALYWYRQSLGQGLEFLIYFQGNSAPDKSGLPSDRFSAERTGGSVSTLTIQRTQQEDSAVYLCASSSRRGTGELFFGEGSRLTVL.

The chain carries TRBV6-2 or TRBV6-3 and TRBJ2-7, with TRBD1 matching over 9 bases. After removal of 5 bases from V and 6 bases from J, the junction contained 8 bases not matched to a gene. The CDR3 runs to 14 residues. CDR1 and CDR2 (germline): MNHEY, SVGEGT. CDR3 residues: CASSQYRGQSEQYF. In DNA form, the CDR3 reads TGTGCCAGCAGTCAGTACAGGGGGCAGAGCGAGCAGTACTTC.

This clone was picked up a small number of times. V usage is TRBV19 and J usage is TRBJ1-4; 10 nucleotides line up with TRBD1. CDR3 length: 16 amino acids. The V gene's germline CDR1 is LNHDA and CDR2 SQIVND (reference sequence). The J segment lost 7 bases and the V segment lost 0 bases, leaving 5 bases of the junction unmatched. CDR3 loop: CASSIERTGGIEKLFF. As DNA, the CDR3 is TGTGCCAGTAGTATAGAACGGACAGGGGGTATTGAAAAACTGTTTTTT.

The chain uses TRBV10-1 and TRBJ1-1; the D is unclear. Germline V gene lookup returns CDR1 WNHNN and CDR2 SYGVQD (reference sequence). The CDR3 covers 13 residues. Trimming cost V 5 bases and J 1 base, with 8 bases left between them. CDR3 nucleotide sequence: TGCGCCAGCAGTCCGGGAGCGAACACTGAAGCTTTCTTT. It is translated as CASSPGANTEAFF.

The CDR3 DNA follows: TGTGCCGTAACGGGGGGAGGGGGTAATCGAAAGACCCAGTACTTC. This codes for CAVTGGGGNRKTQYF. This chain links TRBV6-5 with TRBJ2-5, with a tentative D call TRBD2 (7 bases). The germline CDR1 and CDR2 sequences are MNHEY and SVGAGI. The CDR3 consists of 15 residues. V lost 11 bases to trimming and J lost 6 bases, with 25 bases between them.

CDR3 amino acids: CASSYLRTEVKAFF. DNA for the CDR3: TGTGCCAGCAGTTACCTCAGGACAGAAGTAAAAGCTTTCTTT. This chain links TRBV6-6 with TRBJ1-1; D is perhaps TRBD1 (6 bases). This CDR3 is 14 amino acids long. Trimming stripped 2 bases from V and 9 bases from J, with 16 bases between. CDR1 and CDR2 from the germline V gene are MNHNY and SVGAGI (reference sequence).

The chain recombines TRBV7-9 with TRBJ2-1; D may be TRBD2 (6 bases). This CDR3 spans 14 amino acids. Looked up from germline, CDR1 is SEHNR and CDR2 is FQNEAQ (reference sequence). With 5 bases removed from V and 7 bases from J, the gap between germline ends came to 15 bases. This chain's CDR3 is CASSTSGVGNEQFF. The CDR3 nucleotides are TGTGCCAGCAGCACTTCGGGGGTCGGGAATGAGCAGTTCTTC.